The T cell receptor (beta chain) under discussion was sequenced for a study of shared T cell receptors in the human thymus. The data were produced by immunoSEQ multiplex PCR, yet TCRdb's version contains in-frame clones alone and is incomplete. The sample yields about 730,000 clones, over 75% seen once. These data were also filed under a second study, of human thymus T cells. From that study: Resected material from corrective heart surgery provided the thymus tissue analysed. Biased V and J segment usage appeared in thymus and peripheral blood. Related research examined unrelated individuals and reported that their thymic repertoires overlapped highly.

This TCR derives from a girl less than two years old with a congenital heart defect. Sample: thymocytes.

CDR3 region: CASSSNGSEATGELFF. The CDR3 DNA sequence: TGTGCCAGCAGTTCCAACGGGTCCGAAGCGACCGGGGAGCTGTTTTTT. This chain uses TRBV6-5 with TRBJ2-2; D is uncertain. The V gene's germline CDR1 is MNHEY and CDR2 SVGAGI. V was trimmed by 4 bases and J by 5 bases, leaving 17 bases between them. CDR3 length equals 16 residues.